Presented here are 16 T cell receptor beta chains from one specimen sequenced in a study of shared clonotypes between healthy human individuals (dated by TCRdb to about 2020). Receptor amplification or capture employed the immunoSEQ multiplex PCR assay. TCRdb stores this immuneACCESS table with in-frame sequences only. Part of the clones is absent; in the studies checked, under half of the shortfall reflects unresolved V genes, and no reason is known for the rest. The sample table lists roughly 500,000 clones, 81% of them with a count of one. The ten largest clonotypes hold about 13% of the sample. Specimen: PBMCs. These receptors were taken from a middle-aged woman in good health. Some clones in this sample may be carry-over from other donors' samples.

This clone was counted at least ten times. The CDR3 DNA reads as TGCGCCAGCAGAAGTGGGCAGGGTGAGCAGTTCTTC. This translates into CASRSGQGEQFF. The chain recombines TRBV10-1 with TRBJ2-1; a weak D match, TRBD1 (5 bases). CDR3 length equals 12 residues. Per the germline V gene, CDR1 is WNHNN and CDR2 is SYGVQD (reference sequence). The V gene lost 6 bases and the J gene lost 9 bases, with 12 bases spanning the gap.

Details on this clone: This probably arose from a read error, given a far larger clone one base away. The same CDR3 is also encoded by other DNA sequences in this sample. The chain combines TRBV27 with TRBJ2-1; D not resolved. From germline, CDR1 is MNHEY and CDR2 SMNVEV (reference sequence). V lost 5 bases and J lost 6, with 14 bases in between. The CDR3 is 14 amino acids. CDR3 nucleotides: TGTGCCAGCAGTACGCCCGCGACACCCAATGAGCAGTTCTTC. Translating it yields CASSTPATPNEQFF.

This rearrangement joins TRBV7-2 to TRBJ2-7; 8 bases fit TRBD1. The CDR3 has 15 amino acids. Losses at the gene ends were 1 base for V and 2 bases for J; bases not matched to a gene: 4. Germline CDR1 reads SGHTA; CDR2 reads FQGNSA. The CDR3 DNA is TGTGCCAGCAGCTTAGGGACAGGGATGACCTACGAGCAGTACTTC. This sequence encodes CASSLGTGMTYEQYF.

Of note for this clone: A far larger clone is one nucleotide away, so this likely arose from a read error. This same CDR3 is encoded by further DNA sequences in the sample. For the CDR3, the DNA is TGTGCCAGTAGCCGGAGGACTAGCGGGAGTTACAATGAGCAGTTCTTC. This translates into CASSRRTSGSYNEQFF. The chain is built from TRBV4-2 and TRBJ2-1; 13 nucleotides align to TRBD2. Germline CDR1 is LGHNA and CDR2 is YNFKEQ. The CDR3 extends over 16 amino acids.

J is TRBJ2-1 and V is TRBV10-3, with D unclear. The ends were cut back, 5 bases at V and 5 bases at J, with 10 bases in the middle. Germline CDR1 and CDR2: ENHRY and SYGVKD. The CDR3 has 13 amino acids. CDR3 residues: CAISRLPNNEQFF. Written as DNA, the CDR3 is TGTGCCATCAGTAGACTCCCGAACAATGAGCAGTTCTTC.

Regarding this clone: A far larger clone is off by one base, so a read error is likely. The genes are TRBV7-9 and TRBJ2-5; D is perhaps TRBD2 (6 bases). Looked up from germline, CDR1 is SEHNR and CDR2 is FQNEAQ (reference sequence). The CDR3 runs to 15 residues. The V end lost 7 bases, the J end lost 5 bases, and 20 bases lay between the germline ends. The CDR3 DNA reads as TGTGCCAGCACGATACTAGTGGGAGGAGGTGAGACCCAGTACTTC. Translation gives CASTILVGGGETQYF.

Worth noting for this clone: A far larger clone differs by one base, so this is likely a read error. The identical CDR3 is also encoded by other nucleotide sequences in the sample. The rearrangement uses TRBV28 and TRBJ2-2; D unresolved. The CDR3 is 15 amino acids. CDR1 MDHEN and CDR2 SYDVKM come from the germline V gene. Trimming took 6 bases from V and 4 from J, leaving 15 bases between them. The chain's CDR3 is CASSLRKGSTGELFF. CDR3 in DNA: TGTGCCAGCAGCCTTCGGAAAGGGTCCACCGGGGAGCTGTTTTTT.

The gene calls are TRBV28 and TRBJ2-7; 9 bases are a match to TRBD2. This CDR3 comprises 16 residues. The germline V gene has CDR1 MDHEN and CDR2 SYDVKM. The ends lost 4 bases at V and 5 bases at J; junction bases unmatched: 12. CDR3 bases: TGTGCCAGCAGTTCCCCGCGGCTAGCGGGACTTAACGAGCAGTACTTC. This translates into CASSSPRLAGLNEQYF.

The V call is TRBV10-1, the J call TRBJ2-2, with 10 bases matching TRBD2. Germline V lookup: CDR1 WNHNN, CDR2 SYGVQD (reference sequence). Germline trimming cut 3 bases from V and 5 bases from J; bases unmatched to any gene: 0. CDR3 length: 14 amino acids. DNA for the CDR3: TGCGCCAGCAGTGAACTAGCGGGAACCGGGGAGCTGTTTTTT. Residues: CASSELAGTGELFF.

In regard to this clone: Other DNA sequences from this sample encode an identical CDR3 as well. The J gene is TRBJ1-1, the V gene TRBV5-1; TRBD1 is a possible D gene (5 bases). The germline V gene has CDR1 SGHRS and CDR2 YFSETQ. V lost 4 bases, J lost 2 bases, and 12 bases lay in between. The CDR3 covers 14 residues. The CDR3 loop reads CASSPGTVNTEAFF. The CDR3 region has the DNA TGCGCCAGCAGCCCCGGGACGGTAAACACTGAAGCTTTCTTT.

Notes on this clone: Given a far larger clone just one base away, this is likely a sequencing read error. The rearrangement links TRBV4-1 to TRBJ2-1; 9 bases line up with TRBD2. The CDR3 has 16 amino acids. In germline, CDR1 is MGHRA, CDR2 YSYEKL. The CDR3 DNA is TGCGCCAGCAGCCAAGAGACTAGCGGCTCCTACAGTGAGCAGTTCTTC. Amino acid sequence: CASSQETSGSYSEQFF.

This clone was counted ten times or more. V and J are TRBV11-2 and TRBJ2-7; 12 bases agree with TRBD2. CDR1 SGHAT and CDR2 FQNNGV come from the germline V gene. This CDR3 comprises 15 residues. Trimming cost V 5 bases and J 2 bases; bases outside gene matches: 4. The CDR3 loop reads CASSPLAGGPYEQYF. For the CDR3, the DNA is TGTGCCAGCAGCCCACTAGCGGGAGGTCCCTACGAGCAGTACTTC. The full variable domain, its missing parts supplied by reference TRBV11-2 and TRBJ2-7, is EAGVAQSPRYKIIEKRQSVAFWCNPISGHATLYWYQQILGQGPKLLIQFQNNGVVDDSQLPKDRFSAERLKGVDSTLKIQPAKLEDSAVYLCASSPLAGGPYEQYFGPGTRLTVT.

The CDR3 DNA reads TGTGCCAGCTCATCCGACAGGGGCATCTATGGCTACACCTTC. Amino acids: CASSSDRGIYGYTF. The chain is built from TRBV18 and TRBJ1-2; 8 nucleotides agree with TRBD1. Per germline, CDR1 KGHSH and CDR2 LQKENI. The CDR3 has 14 residues. V trimming: 5 bases; J trimming: 4 bases; junction bases outside the gene matches: 6.

The chain has TRBV27 and TRBJ2-7; 16 nucleotides align to TRBD2. The V segment lost 3 bases and the J segment 1 base; nucleotides outside the gene matches: 3. Germline values: CDR1 MNHEY, CDR2 SMNVEV (reference sequence). CDR3 size: 17 residues. As DNA, the CDR3 is TGTGCCAGCAGTTTCTCGGGACTAGCGGGAGGGTCCTACGAGCAGTACTTC. Translated: CASSFSGLAGGSYEQYF.

Details on this clone: A far larger clone is a single base away, which makes a read error likely. The chain uses TRBV2 and TRBJ2-7; 10 bases map to TRBD1. CDR1 is SNHLY, CDR2 FYNNEI, per germline. The CDR3 is 14 amino acids. CDR3 coding DNA: TGTGGCAGCCGGGGACAGGGGCTTGGTTGGGAGCAGTACTTC. The encoded protein is CGSRGQGLGWEQYF.

The J gene is TRBJ1-5, the V gene TRBV30; D is uncertain. This CDR3 spans 13 amino acids. Trimming removed 2 bases from V and 4 bases from J, with 9 bases in between. Per germline, CDR1 GTSNPN and CDR2 SVGIG (reference sequence). CDR3 loop: CAWSSMANQPQHF. DNA for the CDR3: TGTGCCTGGAGTTCTATGGCTAATCAGCCCCAGCATTTT.